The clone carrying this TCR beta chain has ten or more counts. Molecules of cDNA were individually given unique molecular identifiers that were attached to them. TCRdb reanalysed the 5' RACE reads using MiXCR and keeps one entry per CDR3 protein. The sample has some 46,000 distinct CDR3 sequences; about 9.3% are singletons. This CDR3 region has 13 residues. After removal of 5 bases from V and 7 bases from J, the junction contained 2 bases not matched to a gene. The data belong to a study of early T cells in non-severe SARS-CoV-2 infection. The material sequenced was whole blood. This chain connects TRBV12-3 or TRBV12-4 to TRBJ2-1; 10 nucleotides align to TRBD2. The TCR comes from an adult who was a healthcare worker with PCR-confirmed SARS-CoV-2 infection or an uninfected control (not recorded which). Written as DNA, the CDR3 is TGTGCCAGCAGTCAGCGGGAGGGGAATGAGCAGTTCTTC. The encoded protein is CASSQREGNEQFF.